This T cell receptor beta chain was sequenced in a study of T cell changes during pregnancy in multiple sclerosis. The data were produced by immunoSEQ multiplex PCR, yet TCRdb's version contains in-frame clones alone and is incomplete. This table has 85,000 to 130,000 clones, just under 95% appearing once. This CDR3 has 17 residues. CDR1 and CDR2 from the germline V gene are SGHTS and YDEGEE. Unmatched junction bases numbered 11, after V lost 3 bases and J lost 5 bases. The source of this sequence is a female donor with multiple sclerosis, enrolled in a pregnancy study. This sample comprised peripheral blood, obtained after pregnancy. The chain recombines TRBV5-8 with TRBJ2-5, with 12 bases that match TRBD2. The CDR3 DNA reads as TGTGCCAGCAGCTCCGGACTAGCGGGAACGATGATGGAGACCCAGTACTTC. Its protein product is CASSSGLAGTMMETQYF.